The present entry profiles one T cell receptor (beta chain) with its context. Its antigen is undetermined. V dropped 5 bases and J dropped 0; count of bases not matched to a gene: 2. CDR1 and CDR2 (germline): MGHDK, SYGVNS. The CDR3 contains 15 residues. TCRbeta library construction was performed incorporating unique molecular identifiers. From the PCR reads, TCRdb called clonotypes with MiXCR, one entry per CDR3 protein. The table records roughly 400,000 distinct CDR3 sequences, 43% of them present only once. The data belong to a study of T-cell reconstitution after alpha-beta-depleted transplantation in children. General study points: Alpha-beta T cells about two months after transplant reportedly derived from several hundred expanded graft clones. One year after transplant, T-cell counts and diversity came mostly from newly produced T cells.

The rearrangement joins TRBV25-1 to TRBJ2-1, with 9 bases matching TRBD1. The origin of this receptor is a girl aged 2 to 10 with aplastic anemia, due to receive a stem cell transplant. Source: PBMCs, taken before TCRalphabeta/CD19-depleted stem cell transplant. CDR3 in amino acids: CASSNRGLSYNEQFF. The CDR3, as DNA: TGTGCCAGCAGTAACAGGGGGCTCTCCTACAATGAGCAGTTCTTC.